This TCR beta chain was obtained from a study of OX40 agonist ivuxolimab in advanced cancers. Study background: Patients with hepatocellular carcinoma, melanoma, renal cell or head and neck cancer made up the dose-escalation patients. Partial responses occurred in three patients (one hepatocellular carcinoma, two cutaneous melanoma).

The protocol was immunoSEQ multiplex PCR, while the TCRdb copy is restricted to in-frame clones and leaves out a portion. There are some 130,000 clones in the sample; around 89% occur only once, and 0.55% lies in the top ten. The source of this sequence is an adult with an advanced solid tumor such as melanoma, head and neck, liver or kidney cancer. The source was CD4+ or CD8+ T cells sorted from blood, collected in a trial of the OX40 agonist ivuxolimab.

The CDR3 coding sequence is TGCGCCAGCAGCCAATTCGAGTTAGACACTGAAGCTTTCTTT. This sequence encodes CASSQFELDTEAFF. The J gene is TRBJ1-1, the V gene TRBV4-1; no clear D. Germline V gene data show CDR1 as MGHRA and CDR2 as YSYEKL. There are 14 residues in the CDR3. V was clipped by 2 bases and J by 3 bases, with 10 bases between them.